Sequencing of this T cell receptor (beta chain) was carried out in a study of blood T cell repertoires in COVID-19. Study-wide background: COVID-19 samples collected from the United States, Italy and Spain covered acute and convalescent phases.

A single count supports this clone. Clones were sequenced by immunoSEQ multiplex PCR, and TCRdb holds only the in-frame ones, with some missing. This table holds approximately 400,000 clones, more than 75% found once. The CDR3 extends over 16 amino acids. CDR1 and CDR2 (germline): KGHSH, LQKENI. V was clipped by 3 bases and J by 4 bases; unmatched bases: 7. Cohorts were assigned according to the clinical history that participants reported. The clonotype comes from a man younger than 40 who had recovered from COVID-19. V usage is TRBV18 and J usage is TRBJ1-3; TRBD1 matches at 9 bases. The sequencing sample was made of PBMCs or T cells enriched from blood (not recorded which). CDR3 residues: CASSPPGQGLGNTIYF. The DNA of the CDR3 is TGTGCCAGCTCACCCCCGGGACAGGGATTAGGAAACACCATATATTTT.